These T cell receptor beta chains were read from a single sample in a study of early T cells in non-severe SARS-CoV-2 infection. TCRdb re-called the 5' RACE reads through MiXCR, storing one row per CDR3 protein. There are tens of thousands of distinct CDR3 sequences in the sample; around 5.6% occur only once, and roughly 8.4% lies in the top ten. The sequenced material came from whole blood. These receptors were obtained from an adult who was a healthcare worker with PCR-confirmed SARS-CoV-2 infection or an uninfected control (not recorded which). CDR3s leave out the opening cysteine and the closing phenylalanine or tryptophan. A D gene is named only where the DNA matches it firmly.

V,D,J,CDR3
TRBV18,TRBD1,TRBJ1-5,ASSPAGQASNQPQH
TRBV30,.,TRBJ2-7,AWGDRSYEQY
TRBV7-7,.,TRBJ1-4,ASSYSTQAHATNEKLF
TRBV20-1,TRBD1,TRBJ2-2,SARTGGTGELF
TRBV11-2,.,TRBJ2-1,ASSESRDPKYNEQF
TRBV20-1,TRBD2,TRBJ2-7,SARGLAGGPGYEQY
TRBV4-1,.,TRBJ2-1,ASGQDSGTGNNEQF
TRBV4-2,.,TRBJ2-5,ASSQEEGLKETQY
TRBV18,.,TRBJ2-3,ASSPPGGGEGRNTQY
TRBV25-1,TRBD1,TRBJ2-4,ASSEFGTGAKNIQY